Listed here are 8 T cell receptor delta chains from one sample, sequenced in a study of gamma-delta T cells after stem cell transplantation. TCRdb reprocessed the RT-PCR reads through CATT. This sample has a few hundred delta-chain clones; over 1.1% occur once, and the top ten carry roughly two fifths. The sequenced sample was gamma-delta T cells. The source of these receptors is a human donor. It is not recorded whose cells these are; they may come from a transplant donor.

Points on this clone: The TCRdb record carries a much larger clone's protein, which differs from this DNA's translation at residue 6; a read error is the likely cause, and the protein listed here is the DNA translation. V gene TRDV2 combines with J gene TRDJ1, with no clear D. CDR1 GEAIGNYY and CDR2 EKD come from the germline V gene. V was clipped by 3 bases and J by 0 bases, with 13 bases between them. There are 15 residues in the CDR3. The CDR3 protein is CACDPSAEYTDKLIF. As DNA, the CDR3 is TGTGCCTGTGACCCGTCGGCGGAATACACCGATAAACTCATCTTT.

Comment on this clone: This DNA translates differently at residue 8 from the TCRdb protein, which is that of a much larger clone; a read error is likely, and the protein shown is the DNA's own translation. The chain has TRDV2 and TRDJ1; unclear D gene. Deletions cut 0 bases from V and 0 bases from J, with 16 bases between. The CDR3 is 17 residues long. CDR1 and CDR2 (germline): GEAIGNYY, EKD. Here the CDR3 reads CACDTVARGPYTDKLIF. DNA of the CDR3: TGTGCCTGTGACACCGTGGCTAGGGGTCCCTACACCGATAAACTCATCTTT.

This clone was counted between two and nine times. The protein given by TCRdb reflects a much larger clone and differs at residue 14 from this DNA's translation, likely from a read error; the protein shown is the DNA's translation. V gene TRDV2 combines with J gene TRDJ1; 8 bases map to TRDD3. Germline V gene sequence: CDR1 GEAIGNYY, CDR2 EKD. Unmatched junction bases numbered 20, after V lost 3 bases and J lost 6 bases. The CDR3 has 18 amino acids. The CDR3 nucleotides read TGTGCCTGTGACCCAGTTTCTGGGGATACCCCCGGGCCCAATAAACTCATCTTT. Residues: CACDPVSGDTPGPNKLIF.

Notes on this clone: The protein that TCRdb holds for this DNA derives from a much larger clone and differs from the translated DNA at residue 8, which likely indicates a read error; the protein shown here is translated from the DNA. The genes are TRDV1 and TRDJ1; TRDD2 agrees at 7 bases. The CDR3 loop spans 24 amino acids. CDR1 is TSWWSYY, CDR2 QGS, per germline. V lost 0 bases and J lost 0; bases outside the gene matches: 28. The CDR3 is CALGELSTFLGIRHPSWYTDKLIF. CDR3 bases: TGTGCTCTTGGGGAACTCTCTACCTTCCTGGGTATACGGCACCCTTCCTGGTACACCGATAAACTCATCTTT.

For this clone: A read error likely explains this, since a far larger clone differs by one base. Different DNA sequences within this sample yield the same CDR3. CDR3 amino acids: CACDPVSGDTPGPDKLIF. The CDR3 coding sequence is TGCGCCTGTGACCCAGTTTCTGGGGATACCCCCGGGCCCGATAAACTCATCTTT. The V and J genes are TRDV2 and TRDJ1; TRDD3 agrees at 8 bases. This CDR3 contains 18 residues. Germline lookup yields CDR1 GEAIGNYY and CDR2 EKD.

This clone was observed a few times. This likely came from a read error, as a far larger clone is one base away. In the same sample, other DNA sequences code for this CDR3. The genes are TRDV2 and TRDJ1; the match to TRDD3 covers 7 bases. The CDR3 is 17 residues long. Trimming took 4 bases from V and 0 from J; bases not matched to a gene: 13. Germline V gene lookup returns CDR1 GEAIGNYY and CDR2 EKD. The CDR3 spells CACDPLLGTQYTDKLIF. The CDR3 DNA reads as TGTGCCTGTGATCCGCTACTGGGGACCCAGTACACCGATAAACTCATCTTT.

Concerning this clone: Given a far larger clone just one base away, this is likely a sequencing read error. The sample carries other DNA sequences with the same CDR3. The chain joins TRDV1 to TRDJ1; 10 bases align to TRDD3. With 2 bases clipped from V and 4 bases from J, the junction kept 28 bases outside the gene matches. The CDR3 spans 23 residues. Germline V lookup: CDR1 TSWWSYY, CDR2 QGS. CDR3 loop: CALGEVYPTRPIGWGIELDKLIF. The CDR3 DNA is TGTGCTCTTGGGGAAGTCTATCCCACAAGACCCATAGGCTGGGGGATAGAGCTCGATAAACTCATCTTT.

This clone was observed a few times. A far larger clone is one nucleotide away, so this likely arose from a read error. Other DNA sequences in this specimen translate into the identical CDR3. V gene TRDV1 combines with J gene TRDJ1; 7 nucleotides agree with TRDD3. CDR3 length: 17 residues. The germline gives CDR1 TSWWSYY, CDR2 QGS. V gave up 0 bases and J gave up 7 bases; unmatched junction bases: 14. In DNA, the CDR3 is TGTGCTCTTGGGGAACTCGTCCTGGGGGTCCTCCGCGGTAAACTCATCTTT. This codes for CALGELVLGVLRGKLIF.